The rows below give T cell receptor beta chains drawn from one sample of a study of CD4 T cells in relation to SARS-CoV-2 and coronaviruses. Data came from immunoSEQ multiplex PCR; TCRdb stores just in-frame clones and leaves some out. There are around 31,000 clones in the sample; about two thirds occur only once, and 9% to 15% lies in the top ten. No antigen has been assigned to these receptors. Sequencing was carried out using CD4+ T cells from PBMCs, cultured in vitro. These receptors were collected from a human donor in good health. CDR3s include the opening cysteine and the closing phenylalanine or tryptophan. Fields, in order: D gene, J gene, V gene, clone size, CDR3 protein, CDR3 DNA. A D gene is named only where the DNA matches it firmly. Rows may omit the clone size; those that give it use once, few, many or a size class.

d_call: TRBD1
j_call: TRBJ2-7
v_call: TRBV4-1
clone_size: -
cdr3_aa: CASSQTPPGQGYEQYF
cdr3_nt: TGCGCCAGCAGCCAAACCCCGCCGGGACAGGGTTACGAGCAGTACTTC

d_call: -
j_call: TRBJ1-1
v_call: TRBV5-1
clone_size: -
cdr3_aa: CASSLNTMNTEAFF
cdr3_nt: TGCGCCAGCAGCTTGAACACAATGAACACTGAAGCTTTCTTT

d_call: TRBD1
j_call: TRBJ2-1
v_call: TRBV11-2
clone_size: once
cdr3_aa: CASSLDRTGSNEQFF
cdr3_nt: TGTGCCAGCAGCTTAGATCGGACAGGCTCCAATGAGCAGTTCTTC

d_call: TRBD1
j_call: TRBJ2-7
v_call: TRBV4-2
clone_size: -
cdr3_aa: CASSQESAGGIYEQYF
cdr3_nt: TGTGCCAGCAGCCAAGAGAGTGCAGGGGGCATTTACGAGCAGTACTTC

d_call: TRBD2
j_call: TRBJ2-3
v_call: TRBV29-1
clone_size: -
cdr3_aa: CSARLAGGSTDTQYF
cdr3_nt: TGCAGCGCGCGACTAGCGGGAGGGAGCACAGATACGCAGTATTTT

d_call: TRBD2
j_call: TRBJ2-5
v_call: TRBV11-3
clone_size: -
cdr3_aa: CASSFRAGAAETQYF
cdr3_nt: TGTGCCAGCAGCTTTAGAGCGGGAGCGGCAGAGACCCAGTACTTC

d_call: TRBD1
j_call: TRBJ1-6
v_call: TRBV10-1
clone_size: few
cdr3_aa: CASSTGQGNSPLHF
cdr3_nt: TGCGCCAGCAGTACGGGACAGGGGAATTCACCCCTCCACTTT

d_call: -
j_call: TRBJ2-7
v_call: TRBV14
clone_size: few
cdr3_aa: CASSQDLRGEQYF
cdr3_nt: TGTGCCAGCAGCCAAGATCTAAGGGGCGAGCAGTACTTC

d_call: -
j_call: TRBJ2-7
v_call: TRBV5-8
clone_size: -
cdr3_aa: CASSYLASGSYEQYF
cdr3_nt: TGTGCCAGCAGCTACCTAGCGTCGGGGTCCTACGAGCAGTACTTC

d_call: -
j_call: TRBJ2-7
v_call: TRBV6-5
clone_size: -
cdr3_aa: CASSPPRAHEQYF
cdr3_nt: TGTGCCAGCAGTCCCCCCAGGGCGCACGAGCAGTACTTC

d_call: -
j_call: TRBJ2-1
v_call: TRBV19
clone_size: few
cdr3_aa: CASSIGSRTGEQFF
cdr3_nt: TGTGCCAGTAGTATAGGATCCAGGACGGGTGAGCAGTTCTTC

d_call: -
j_call: TRBJ1-4
v_call: TRBV5-1
clone_size: -
cdr3_aa: CASSSGEANEKLFF
cdr3_nt: TGCGCCAGCAGCTCAGGGGAGGCTAATGAAAAACTGTTTTTT

d_call: -
j_call: TRBJ2-3
v_call: TRBV7-9
clone_size: -
cdr3_aa: CASSSLGPDTQYF
cdr3_nt: TGTGCCAGCAGCTCCCTTGGACCGGATACGCAGTATTTT

d_call: TRBD1
j_call: TRBJ1-1
v_call: TRBV10-3
clone_size: -
cdr3_aa: CAIRGGQVRGNTEAFF
cdr3_nt: TGTGCCATCAGGGGAGGACAGGTTCGGGGGAACACTGAAGCTTTCTTT

d_call: -
j_call: TRBJ2-7
v_call: TRBV25-1
clone_size: -
cdr3_aa: CASSEYPGSYEQYF
cdr3_nt: TGTGCCAGCAGTGAATATCCCGGGTCCTACGAGCAGTACTTC

d_call: -
j_call: TRBJ2-7
v_call: TRBV10-1
clone_size: -
cdr3_aa: CASVSEREQYF
cdr3_nt: TGCGCCAGCGTATCGGAACGCGAGCAGTACTTC

d_call: -
j_call: TRBJ1-5
v_call: TRBV24-1
clone_size: -
cdr3_aa: CATVQFYSNQPQHF
cdr3_nt: TGTGCCACCGTTCAGTTCTATAGCAATCAGCCCCAGCATTTT

d_call: TRBD2
j_call: TRBJ2-7
v_call: TRBV7-2
clone_size: -
cdr3_aa: CASSLAAGVAYEQYF
cdr3_nt: TGTGCCAGCAGCTTAGCAGCGGGGGTCGCCTACGAGCAGTACTTC

d_call: -
j_call: TRBJ1-3
v_call: TRBV9
clone_size: -
cdr3_aa: CASSASYPGTRRGNTIYF
cdr3_nt: TGTGCCAGCAGCGCTTCATACCCCGGGACCAGGCGGGGTAACACCATATATTTT

d_call: -
j_call: TRBJ1-3
v_call: TRBV30
clone_size: -
cdr3_aa: CAWERENTIYF
cdr3_nt: TGTGCCTGGGAGCGGGAAAACACCATATATTTT

d_call: TRBD2
j_call: TRBJ2-1
v_call: TRBV6-2/TRBV6-3
clone_size: few
cdr3_aa: CASSSGTSDNEQFF
cdr3_nt: TGTGCCAGCAGCTCCGGGACTAGCGACAATGAGCAGTTCTTC

d_call: TRBD2
j_call: TRBJ2-7
v_call: TRBV5-5
clone_size: -
cdr3_aa: CASSSGLAGGYEQYF
cdr3_nt: TGTGCCAGCAGCTCTGGACTAGCGGGAGGCTACGAGCAGTACTTC

d_call: -
j_call: TRBJ2-1
v_call: TRBV6-1
clone_size: -
cdr3_aa: CASSDKTESYNEQFF
cdr3_nt: TGTGCCAGCAGTGATAAGACGGAGAGCTACAATGAGCAGTTCTTC

d_call: TRBD2
j_call: TRBJ2-1
v_call: TRBV6-2/TRBV6-3
clone_size: -
cdr3_aa: CASSLTSGSYNEQFF
cdr3_nt: TGTGCCAGCAGCCTGACTAGCGGCTCCTACAATGAGCAGTTCTTC

d_call: -
j_call: TRBJ1-2
v_call: TRBV12-5
clone_size: few
cdr3_aa: CASGLPPRSLSGGDYGYTF
cdr3_nt: TGTGCTAGTGGTTTGCCACCGAGGTCACTAAGTGGGGGGGACTATGGCTACACCTTC

d_call: TRBD2
j_call: TRBJ2-3
v_call: TRBV7-9
clone_size: few
cdr3_aa: CASSSTGGSDTQYF
cdr3_nt: TGTGCCAGCAGCTCTACGGGGGGATCGGATACGCAGTATTTT

d_call: -
j_call: TRBJ1-5
v_call: TRBV30
clone_size: -
cdr3_aa: CAWSTGGDQPQHF
cdr3_nt: TGTGCCTGGAGTACGGGAGGCGATCAGCCCCAGCATTTT

d_call: -
j_call: TRBJ1-2
v_call: TRBV6-5
clone_size: -
cdr3_aa: CASRAKKGKRDGYTF
cdr3_nt: TGTGCCAGCAGAGCGAAGAAGGGGAAAAGGGATGGCTACACCTTC

d_call: -
j_call: TRBJ1-1
v_call: TRBV10-1
clone_size: few
cdr3_aa: CASSRAGRDTEAFF
cdr3_nt: TGCGCCAGCAGCCGGGCGGGACGGGACACTGAAGCTTTCTTT